Listed below are T cell receptor beta chains from one sample, sequenced in a study of siplizumab effects on memory and regulatory T cells. TCRdb's copy holds only in-frame clones and misses some; the assay was immunoSEQ multiplex PCR. Here the sample spans over 95,000 clones, 93% being singletons. The sample taken for sequencing was non-Treg CD4+ T cells sorted from blood. The receptor source for this set is a human donor in good health. Each CDR3 is given with its conserved first and last residue. Each record gives: V gene, J gene, D gene, clone size, CDR3 DNA, CDR3 protein. The D gene is left open where the match is weak. Clone sizes are given selectively: once, few, many, or a class where the clone is expanded.

V gene: TRBV11-2; J gene: TRBJ2-5; D gene: TRBD2; clone size: NA; CDR3 DNA: TGTGCCAGCAGCTTCGGGACTAGCGGAAAGGGGCAAGAGACCCAGTACTTC; CDR3 protein: CASSFGTSGKGQETQYF
V gene: TRBV6-6; J gene: TRBJ2-5; D gene: NA; clone size: NA; CDR3 DNA: TGTGCCAGCAGTTACTCGGAGACCCAGTACTTC; CDR3 protein: CASSYSETQYF
V gene: TRBV2; J gene: TRBJ1-6; D gene: NA; clone size: NA; CDR3 DNA: TGTGCCAGCGTGGGCCTTATGAAGCCACCCCTCCACTTT; CDR3 protein: CASVGLMKPPLHF
V gene: TRBV10-3; J gene: TRBJ2-7; D gene: NA; clone size: NA; CDR3 DNA: TGTGCCATCAGTGAATCCCCCTACGAGCAGTACTTC; CDR3 protein: CAISESPYEQYF
V gene: TRBV7-8; J gene: TRBJ2-5; D gene: TRBD2; clone size: NA; CDR3 DNA: TGTGCCAGCAGCTTAGATGGTACGGCTAGCGGGTTGGAGACCCAGTACTTC; CDR3 protein: CASSLDGTASGLETQYF
V gene: TRBV6-7; J gene: TRBJ1-6; D gene: NA; clone size: NA; CDR3 DNA: TGTGCCAGCAGTTACTCGATACTTTGTCCTGGGAGACCGTATAATTCACCCCTCCACTTT; CDR3 protein: CASSYSILCPGRPYNSPLHF
V gene: TRBV27; J gene: TRBJ2-5; D gene: NA; clone size: NA; CDR3 DNA: TGTGCCAGCAGTCTCAGTCGGTTAGAGACCCAGTACTTC; CDR3 protein: CASSLSRLETQYF
V gene: TRBV5-1; J gene: TRBJ2-1; D gene: NA; clone size: few; CDR3 DNA: TGCGCCAGCAGCTTGGCCTTAAATGAGCAGTTCTTC; CDR3 protein: CASSLALNEQFF
V gene: TRBV6-5; J gene: TRBJ2-7; D gene: NA; clone size: NA; CDR3 DNA: TGTGCCAGCAGTCAGAACAGGGTTCGCTACGAGCAGTACTTC; CDR3 protein: CASSQNRVRYEQYF
V gene: TRBV6-6; J gene: TRBJ2-7; D gene: NA; clone size: NA; CDR3 DNA: TGTGCCAGCAGTTACACCCGGGGTTCCTACGAGCAGTACTTC; CDR3 protein: CASSYTRGSYEQYF
V gene: TRBV7-3; J gene: TRBJ2-3; D gene: TRBD2; clone size: NA; CDR3 DNA: TGTGCCAGCAGCCAAAGCGGGGGGAGCAGAGATACGCAGTATTTT; CDR3 protein: CASSQSGGSRDTQYF
V gene: TRBV7-2; J gene: TRBJ1-3; D gene: NA; clone size: NA; CDR3 DNA: TGTGCCAGCAGTCGCCACCGCCTGGGGCAAGGAAACACCATATATTTT; CDR3 protein: CASSRHRLGQGNTIYF
V gene: TRBV7-9; J gene: TRBJ2-5; D gene: TRBD1; clone size: NA; CDR3 DNA: TGTGCCAGCAGCTTACTGCTCCCGGGACAGGGAGAGACCCAGTACTTC; CDR3 protein: CASSLLLPGQGETQYF
V gene: TRBV18; J gene: TRBJ1-2; D gene: NA; clone size: NA; CDR3 DNA: TGTGCCAGCTCACCACCGGGGCGGGATAACTATGGCTACACCTTC; CDR3 protein: CASSPPGRDNYGYTF
V gene: TRBV28; J gene: TRBJ2-7; D gene: TRBD1; clone size: NA; CDR3 DNA: TGTGCCAGCAGTCCGGACAGGACCTTGAGACCATCCTACGAGCAGTACTTC; CDR3 protein: CASSPDRTLRPSYEQYF
V gene: TRBV9; J gene: TRBJ2-4; D gene: NA; clone size: once; CDR3 DNA: TGTGCCAGCACCCCGGGACTTGGGGACATTCAGTACTTC; CDR3 protein: CASTPGLGDIQYF
V gene: TRBV18; J gene: TRBJ1-1; D gene: NA; clone size: NA; CDR3 DNA: TGTGCCAGCTCACCACTGTCTAGCGAAGAAGCTTTCTTT; CDR3 protein: CASSPLSSEEAFF
V gene: TRBV7-2; J gene: TRBJ1-1; D gene: NA; clone size: NA; CDR3 DNA: TGTGCCAGCAGCTTGTCACAGGGTCACACTGAAGCTTTCTTT; CDR3 protein: CASSLSQGHTEAFF
V gene: TRBV19; J gene: TRBJ1-2; D gene: TRBD1; clone size: few; CDR3 DNA: TGTGCCAGTAGCCGTAACCGGGACAGCGGAGTCTCCTATGGCTACACCTTC; CDR3 protein: CASSRNRDSGVSYGYTF
V gene: TRBV5-1; J gene: TRBJ1-1; D gene: NA; clone size: NA; CDR3 DNA: TGCGCCAGCAGCCATCTCGCCGGGCAGAGGAACACTGAAGCTTTCTTT; CDR3 protein: CASSHLAGQRNTEAFF
V gene: TRBV28; J gene: TRBJ2-1; D gene: NA; clone size: NA; CDR3 DNA: TGTGCCAGCAGGGGATACAATGAGCAGTTCTTC; CDR3 protein: CASRGYNEQFF
V gene: TRBV6-5; J gene: TRBJ2-5; D gene: NA; clone size: NA; CDR3 DNA: TGTGCCAGCAGTTACTCCCGGGGCGCAGAGACCCAGTACTTC; CDR3 protein: CASSYSRGAETQYF
V gene: TRBV9; J gene: TRBJ1-1; D gene: TRBD1; clone size: NA; CDR3 DNA: TGTGCCAGCAGCCTAACAGGGACAGGGTGGCCGGGGGGGACTGAAGCTTTCTTT; CDR3 protein: CASSLTGTGWPGGTEAFF
V gene: TRBV10-3; J gene: TRBJ1-1; D gene: TRBD1; clone size: NA; CDR3 DNA: TGTGCCACCCAAGGACAGGGCCACGTCACTGAAGCTTTCTTT; CDR3 protein: CATQGQGHVTEAFF
V gene: TRBV27; J gene: TRBJ1-2; D gene: NA; clone size: NA; CDR3 DNA: TGTGCCAGCAGTCCTTCCGGGGGAATGTATGGCTACACCTTC; CDR3 protein: CASSPSGGMYGYTF
V gene: TRBV7-2; J gene: TRBJ2-7; D gene: TRBD2; clone size: NA; CDR3 DNA: TGTGCCAGCAGCTTCGGGGGGGCAGCCGAGCAGTACTTC; CDR3 protein: CASSFGGAAEQYF
V gene: TRBV7-8; J gene: TRBJ2-2; D gene: NA; clone size: NA; CDR3 DNA: TGTGCCAGCAGCTCCGTCACCGGGGAGCTGTTTTTT; CDR3 protein: CASSSVTGELFF
V gene: TRBV23-1; J gene: TRBJ1-5; D gene: NA; clone size: NA; CDR3 DNA: TGCGCCAGCAGTCAATCGAGGGCGGCAAATCAGCCCCAGCATTTT; CDR3 protein: CASSQSRAANQPQHF
V gene: TRBV18; J gene: TRBJ2-5; D gene: NA; clone size: NA; CDR3 DNA: TGTGCCAGCTCAGGGCAGGGACAAGAGACCCAGTACTTC; CDR3 protein: CASSGQGQETQYF
V gene: TRBV5-4; J gene: TRBJ2-5; D gene: TRBD2; clone size: NA; CDR3 DNA: TGTGCCAGCAGCCGTAGCGGGGGGGCCCGGGAGACCCAGTACTTC; CDR3 protein: CASSRSGGARETQYF
V gene: TRBV5-1; J gene: TRBJ1-1; D gene: NA; clone size: NA; CDR3 DNA: TGCGCCAGCAGCTCCACCGGATTGAGGGGCGCGTGGGTCACTGAAGCTTTCTTT; CDR3 protein: CASSSTGLRGAWVTEAFF
V gene: TRBV6-1; J gene: TRBJ2-3; D gene: NA; clone size: NA; CDR3 DNA: TGTGCCAGCAGTGAGGGTTTCGAGGTTGGGGCCACAGATACGCAGTATTTT; CDR3 protein: CASSEGFEVGATDTQYF
V gene: TRBV6-5; J gene: TRBJ1-1; D gene: NA; clone size: NA; CDR3 DNA: TGTGCCAGCAGTGCGACGAACGGAGGGACTGAAGCTTTCTTT; CDR3 protein: CASSATNGGTEAFF
V gene: TRBV10-3; J gene: TRBJ1-4; D gene: NA; clone size: NA; CDR3 DNA: TGTGCCATCAGTGATCCTGCCCAGAGTGGGGAAAAACTGTTTTTT; CDR3 protein: CAISDPAQSGEKLFF
V gene: TRBV7-3; J gene: TRBJ2-7; D gene: TRBD1; clone size: NA; CDR3 DNA: TGTGCCAGCAGCCACTCCGGGACAGGGGGCTCCTACGAGCAGTACTTC; CDR3 protein: CASSHSGTGGSYEQYF
V gene: TRBV30; J gene: TRBJ2-2; D gene: NA; clone size: NA; CDR3 DNA: TGTGGTGGAGGAGTCACCGGGGAGCTGTTTTTT; CDR3 protein: CGGGVTGELFF
V gene: TRBV5-1; J gene: TRBJ2-2; D gene: NA; clone size: NA; CDR3 DNA: TGCGCCAGCAGGTCAGCCTGGGGGTTGACCGGGGAGCTGTTTTTT; CDR3 protein: CASRSAWGLTGELFF
V gene: TRBV28; J gene: TRBJ1-1; D gene: NA; clone size: NA; CDR3 DNA: TGTGCCAGCAGTTTGGGGAGAGACTTCATGAACACTGAAGCTTTCTTT; CDR3 protein: CASSLGRDFMNTEAFF
V gene: TRBV27; J gene: TRBJ2-7; D gene: NA; clone size: NA; CDR3 DNA: TGTGCCAGCAGGGCAGGTAACCGGGCCTACGAGCAGTACTTC; CDR3 protein: CASRAGNRAYEQYF
V gene: TRBV7-2; J gene: TRBJ1-1; D gene: NA; clone size: NA; CDR3 DNA: TGTGCCAGCAGCTTAGGAGGCGTGGGCACTGAAGCTTTCTTT; CDR3 protein: CASSLGGVGTEAFF
V gene: TRBV9; J gene: TRBJ2-3; D gene: NA; clone size: once; CDR3 DNA: TGTGCCAGCAGCGTAGAGGGCGGTTACACAGATACGCAGTATTTT; CDR3 protein: CASSVEGGYTDTQYF
V gene: TRBV19; J gene: TRBJ1-2; D gene: NA; clone size: once; CDR3 DNA: TGTGCCAGTAGTATTAAGGGTGTCACGGGCTACACCTTC; CDR3 protein: CASSIKGVTGYTF
V gene: TRBV9; J gene: TRBJ2-3; D gene: NA; clone size: NA; CDR3 DNA: TGTGCCAGCAGCTTTAGGGGGGCCTCTAACACAGATACGCAGTATTTT; CDR3 protein: CASSFRGASNTDTQYF
V gene: TRBV7-2; J gene: TRBJ2-5; D gene: TRBD2; clone size: NA; CDR3 DNA: TGTGCCAGCAGCCGCCAGCGGGGTCTTCAAGAGACCCAGTACTTC; CDR3 protein: CASSRQRGLQETQYF
V gene: TRBV5-1; J gene: TRBJ1-6; D gene: TRBD1; clone size: NA; CDR3 DNA: TGCGCCAGCAGCGGACAGGGGTTCGATAATTCACCCCTCCACTTT; CDR3 protein: CASSGQGFDNSPLHF
V gene: TRBV5-4; J gene: TRBJ2-5; D gene: NA; clone size: NA; CDR3 DNA: TGTGCCAGCAGCTTGAAATCTACAAAGGAAGAGACCCAGTACTTC; CDR3 protein: CASSLKSTKEETQYF
V gene: TRBV11-2; J gene: TRBJ2-5; D gene: TRBD2; clone size: NA; CDR3 DNA: TGTGCCAGCAGCTTAAGACTAGCGGGGGGGCAGGAGACCCAGTACTTC; CDR3 protein: CASSLRLAGGQETQYF
V gene: TRBV15; J gene: TRBJ1-5; D gene: TRBD1; clone size: NA; CDR3 DNA: TGTGCCACCAGCAATAGGGGACAGGGGGGCAATCAGCCCCAGCATTTT; CDR3 protein: CATSNRGQGGNQPQHF